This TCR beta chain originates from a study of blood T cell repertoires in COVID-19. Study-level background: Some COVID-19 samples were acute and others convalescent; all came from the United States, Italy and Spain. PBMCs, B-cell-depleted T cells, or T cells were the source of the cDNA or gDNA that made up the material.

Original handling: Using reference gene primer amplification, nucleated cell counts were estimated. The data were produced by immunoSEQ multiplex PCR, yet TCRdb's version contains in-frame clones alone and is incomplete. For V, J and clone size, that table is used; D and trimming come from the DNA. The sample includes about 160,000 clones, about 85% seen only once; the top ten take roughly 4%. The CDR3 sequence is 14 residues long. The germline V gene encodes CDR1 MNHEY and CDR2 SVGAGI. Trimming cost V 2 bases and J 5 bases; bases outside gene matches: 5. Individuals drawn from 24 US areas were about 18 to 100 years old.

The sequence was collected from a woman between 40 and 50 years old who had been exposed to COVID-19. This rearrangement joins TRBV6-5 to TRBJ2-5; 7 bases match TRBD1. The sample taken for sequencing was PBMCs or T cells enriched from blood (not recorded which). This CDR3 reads CASSYHRGGETQYF. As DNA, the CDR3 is TGTGCCAGCAGTTACCACAGGGGTGGTGAGACCCAGTACTTC.